The 17 T cell receptor beta chains presented below share a single source sample, sequenced in a study of blood T cell repertoires in COVID-19. Produced via immunoSEQ multiplex PCR; TCRdb's table is partial and in-frame only. The sample lists some 200,000 clones; roughly 81% were seen once. Sample: peripheral blood. The receptors originated from a woman at least 80 years old with COVID-19, enrolled during active disease.

The rearrangement links TRBV4-3 to TRBJ2-5, with D maybe TRBD1 (8 bases). The CDR3 covers 15 residues. Trimming cost V 4 bases and J 4 bases, with 16 bases left between them. Germline V gene data show CDR1 as LGHNA and CDR2 as YSLEER. The CDR3 loop is CASSLRTGRGETQYF. The CDR3 coding sequence is TGCGCCAGCAGCCTCAGGACAGGGAGGGGAGAGACCCAGTACTTC.

The V gene is TRBV5-4, the J gene TRBJ2-7; 9 nucleotides line up with TRBD1. The V gene's germline CDR1 is SGHNT and CDR2 YYREEE (reference sequence). V lost 5 bases to trimming and J lost 5 bases; unmatched junction nucleotides: 11. The CDR3 length is 15 residues. CDR3 DNA sequence: TGTGCCAGCAGTCGGCCGGGACAGGGTTACAACGAGCAGTACTTC. This gives the protein CASSRPGQGYNEQYF. The full variable domain, its missing parts supplied by reference TRBV5-4 and TRBJ2-7, is ETGVTQSPTHLIKTRGQQVTLRCSSQSGHNTVSWYQQALGQGPQFIFQYYREEENGRGNFPPRFSGLQFPNYSSELNVNALELDDSALYLCASSRPGQGYNEQYFGPGTRLTVT.

This chain connects TRBV6-5 to TRBJ1-2, with 8 bases identical to TRBD1. The ends lost 4 bases at V and 2 bases at J; junction bases unmatched: 3. The length of the CDR3 is 14 residues. The germline V gene has CDR1 MNHEY and CDR2 SVGAGI. The CDR3 DNA follows: TGTGCCAGCAGTTCGGGACAGGCCAACTATGGCTACACCTTC. This translates into CASSSGQANYGYTF.

The chain recombines TRBV4-2 with TRBJ1-1; TRBD1 might be the D (5 bases). There are 14 residues in the CDR3. V was clipped by 3 bases and J by 4 bases, with 12 bases between them. Germline V lookup: CDR1 LGHNA, CDR2 YNFKEQ. This CDR3 is CASSHRDGGTEAFF. The CDR3 DNA reads TGTGCCAGCAGCCATCGGGACGGGGGCACTGAAGCTTTCTTT.

This clone has just one count. V and J are TRBV18 and TRBJ2-1, with a weak D call TRBD1 (6 bases). This CDR3 comprises 13 residues. V was pared by 5 bases and J by 4 bases, with 9 bases between. Germline V gene data show CDR1 as KGHSH and CDR2 as LQKENI. Written as DNA, the CDR3 is TGTGCCAGCTCAGCTCAGGGGTACAATGAGCAGTTCTTC. This sequence encodes CASSAQGYNEQFF.

V usage is TRBV20-1 and J usage is TRBJ2-7; 12 bases match TRBD1. The CDR3 consists of 17 residues. Germline CDR1 reads DFQATT; CDR2 reads SNEGSKA (reference sequence). Trimming at V came to 6 bases and at J to 5 bases, leaving 17 bases not matched to a gene. CDR3 sequence: CSASSLHPGQGADEQYF. In nucleotides, the CDR3 is TGCAGTGCCAGTTCCCTCCACCCGGGACAGGGGGCGGACGAGCAGTACTTC.

The rearrangement joins TRBV11-3 to TRBJ2-1; D gene ambiguous. Between the trimmed V and J ends, which lost 0 bases and 4 bases, there was a span of 10 bases. This CDR3 is 15 amino acids long. From germline, CDR1 is SGHNT and CDR2 YENEEA. In nucleotides, the CDR3 is TGTGCCAGCAGCTTAGATTCGCAGGATTACAATGAGCAGTTCTTC. Protein sequence: CASSLDSQDYNEQFF.

In its sample, this clone was seen a few times. The chain couples TRBV7-2 to TRBJ1-1; D is uncertain. From germline, CDR1 is SGHTA and CDR2 FQGNSA. Deletions cut 2 bases from V and 0 bases from J, with 7 bases between. The CDR3 runs to 14 residues. CDR3 nucleotide sequence: TGTGCCAGCAGCTTACTCGCGCTGAACACTGAAGCTTTCTTT. It codes for CASSLLALNTEAFF.

The chain links TRBV7-6 to TRBJ1-1; 7 bases fit TRBD1. The CDR3 contains 16 residues. Germline V lookup: CDR1 SGHVS, CDR2 FNYEAQ. V trimming: 3 bases; J trimming: 0 bases; junction bases outside the gene matches: 7. The DNA for the CDR3 is TGTGCCAGCAGCTTGATCCAACAGGGGTTGAACACTGAAGCTTTCTTT. Translated: CASSLIQQGLNTEAFF. Filled out from reference TRBV7-6 and TRBJ1-1, the complete variable domain reads GAGVSQSPRYKVTKRGQDVALRCDPISGHVSLYWYRQALGQGPEFLTYFNYEAQQDKSGLPNDRFSAERPEGSISTLTIQRTEQRDSAMYRCASSLIQQGLNTEAFFGQGTRLTVV.

The chain couples TRBV29-1 to TRBJ1-1, with a tentative D call TRBD1 (5 bases). This CDR3 has 16 residues. V was trimmed by 4 bases and J by 1 base, leaving 19 bases between them. CDR1 and CDR2 (germline): SQVTM, ANQGSEA. The CDR3 loop reads CSVVGPGTPANTEAFF. The DNA of the CDR3 is TGCAGCGTTGTAGGGCCAGGGACTCCGGCGAACACTGAAGCTTTCTTT.

This chain connects TRBV7-8 to TRBJ2-7; 10 bases fit TRBD1. Per the germline V gene, CDR1 is SGHVS and CDR2 is FQNEAQ. V was clipped by 0 bases and J by 5 bases; unmatched bases: 7. The CDR3 is made up of 16 amino acids. In DNA form, the CDR3 reads TGTGCCAGCAGCTTAGCTAGGGGACAGGGGCTTAACGAGCAGTACTTC. It specifies CASSLARGQGLNEQYF.

V gene TRBV28 combines with J gene TRBJ1-2, with 7 bases aligning to TRBD1. The CDR3 has 14 amino acids. The junction had 8 bases not matched to a gene; V was cut back by 6 bases and J by 4 bases. Germline CDR1 and CDR2: MDHEN and SYDVKM. The CDR3 protein is CASSPRTGTYGYTF. In nucleotides, the CDR3 is TGTGCCAGCAGCCCGAGGACAGGTACCTATGGCTACACCTTC.

The chain employs TRBV11-3 and TRBJ1-1; D unresolved. Germline V gene lookup returns CDR1 SGHNT and CDR2 YENEEA. The CDR3 spans 12 residues. The V gene lost 6 bases and the J gene lost 11 bases, with 16 bases spanning the gap. CDR3 in amino acids: CASRMTGGIAFF. The CDR3 DNA reads as TGTGCCAGCAGAATGACCGGCGGGATCGCTTTCTTT.

This chain uses TRBV6-5 with TRBJ1-2, with a possible D match to TRBD1 (5 bases). V gave up 6 bases and J gave up 3 bases, with 11 bases separating them. Germline CDR1 and CDR2: MNHEY and SVGAGI. The CDR3 loop spans 13 amino acids. The CDR3 here is CASSSDSYYGYTF. CDR3 in DNA: TGTGCCAGCAGCTCAGACAGTTACTATGGCTACACCTTC.

The chain is built from TRBV28 and TRBJ1-4; weak D call: TRBD1 (6 bases). The CDR3 length is 15 residues. Trimming cost V 4 bases and J 0 bases, with 9 bases left between them. Germline V lookup: CDR1 MDHEN, CDR2 SYDVKM. The CDR3 nucleotides read TGTGCCAGCAGTTCCAGGGGTACAACTAATGAAAAACTGTTTTTT. Translation gives CASSSRGTTNEKLFF.

This chain joins TRBV28 and TRBJ1-1; D not resolved. Trimming pared 10 bases from V and 0 bases from J, leaving 15 bases between. Germline CDR1 is MDHEN and CDR2 is SYDVKM. This CDR3 region has 14 residues. The CDR3 DNA is TGTGCCATCCTAAGACCGGGGTTGAACACTGAAGCTTTCTTT. Translation: CAILRPGLNTEAFF.

This clone was found a few times. This chain joins TRBV7-2 and TRBJ1-2, with 9 bases aligning to TRBD1. Germline CDR1 reads SGHTA; CDR2 reads FQGNSA. CDR3 size: 15 residues. The junction had 11 bases not matched to a gene; V was cut back by 5 bases and J by 7 bases. CDR3 loop: CASSQQRTGGAGYTF. In nucleotides, the CDR3 is TGTGCCAGCAGCCAGCAAAGAACAGGGGGCGCTGGCTACACCTTC.